This TCR beta chain comes out of a study of long-term antiretroviral therapy in people with HIV. Trimming took 4 bases from V and 7 from J, leaving 14 bases between them. The CDR3 totals 14 residues. The germline V gene encodes CDR1 SNHLY and CDR2 FYNNEI. Survey level was the resolution at which the v3.0 immunoSEQ assay ran. TCRdb keeps only in-frame clones here, not all; method: immunoSEQ multiplex PCR. This table has 30,000 to 35,000 clones, 83% appearing once. Source: unsorted PBMCs, taken 0.4 years before starting antiretroviral therapy. The receptor's source is a man younger than 30 with HIV. V gene TRBV2 combines with J gene TRBJ1-5; D gene ambiguous. For the CDR3, the DNA is TGTGCCAGCAGTGTTGGGCAGAGAGAACAGCCCCAGCATTTT. Translating it yields CASSVGQREQPQHF.